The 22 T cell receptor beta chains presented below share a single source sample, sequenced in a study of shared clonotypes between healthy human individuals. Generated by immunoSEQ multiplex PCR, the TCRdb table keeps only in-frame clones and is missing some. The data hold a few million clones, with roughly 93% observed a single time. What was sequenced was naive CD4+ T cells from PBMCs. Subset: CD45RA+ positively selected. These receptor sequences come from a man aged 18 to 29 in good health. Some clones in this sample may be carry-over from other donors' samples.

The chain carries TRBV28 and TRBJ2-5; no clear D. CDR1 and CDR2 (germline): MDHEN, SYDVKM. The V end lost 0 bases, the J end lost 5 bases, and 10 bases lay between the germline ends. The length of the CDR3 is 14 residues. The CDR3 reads CASSLWVLAETQYF. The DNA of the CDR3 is TGTGCCAGCAGTTTATGGGTCTTAGCTGAGACCCAGTACTTC.

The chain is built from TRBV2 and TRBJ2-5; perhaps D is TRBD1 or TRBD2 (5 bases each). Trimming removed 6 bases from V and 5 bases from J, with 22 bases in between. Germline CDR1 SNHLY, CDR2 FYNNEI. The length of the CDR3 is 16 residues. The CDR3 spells CASSQGWGKGMETQYF. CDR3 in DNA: TGTGCCAGCAGCCAGGGTTGGGGGAAGGGAATGGAGACCCAGTACTTC.

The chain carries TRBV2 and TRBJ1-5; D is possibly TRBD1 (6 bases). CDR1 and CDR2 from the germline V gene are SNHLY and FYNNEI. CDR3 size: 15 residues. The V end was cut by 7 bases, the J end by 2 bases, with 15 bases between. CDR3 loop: CASKPGGAGNQPQHF. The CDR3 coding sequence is TGTGCCAGCAAACCCGGGGGCGCCGGCAATCAGCCCCAGCATTTT.

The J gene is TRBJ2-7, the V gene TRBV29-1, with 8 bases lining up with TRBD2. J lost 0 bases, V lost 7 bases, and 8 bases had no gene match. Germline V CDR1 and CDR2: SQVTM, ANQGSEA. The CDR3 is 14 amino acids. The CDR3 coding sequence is TGCAGCGCGGGGGGGCAGGAGAGCTCCTACGAGCAGTACTTC. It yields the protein CSAGGQESSYEQYF.

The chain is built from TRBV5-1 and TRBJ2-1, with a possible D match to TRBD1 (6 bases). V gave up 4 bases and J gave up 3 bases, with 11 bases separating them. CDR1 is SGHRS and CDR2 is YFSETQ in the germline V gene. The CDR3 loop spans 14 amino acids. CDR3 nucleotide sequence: TGCGCCAGCAGCACTCGGACAGACTACAATGAGCAGTTCTTC. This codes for CASSTRTDYNEQFF.

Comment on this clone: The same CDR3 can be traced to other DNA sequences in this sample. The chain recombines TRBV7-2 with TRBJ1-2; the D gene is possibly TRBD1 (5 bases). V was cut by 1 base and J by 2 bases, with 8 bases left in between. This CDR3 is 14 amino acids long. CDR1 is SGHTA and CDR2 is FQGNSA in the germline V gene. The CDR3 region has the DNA TGTGCCAGCAGCTTAGGGACAACAAACTATGGCTACACCTTC. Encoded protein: CASSLGTTNYGYTF.

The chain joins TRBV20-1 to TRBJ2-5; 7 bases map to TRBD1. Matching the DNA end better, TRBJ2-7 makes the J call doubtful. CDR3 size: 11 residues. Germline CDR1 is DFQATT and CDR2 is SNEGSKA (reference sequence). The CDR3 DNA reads TGCAGTGCGGGACAGACCTACGAGCAGTACTTC. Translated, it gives CSAGQTYEQYF.

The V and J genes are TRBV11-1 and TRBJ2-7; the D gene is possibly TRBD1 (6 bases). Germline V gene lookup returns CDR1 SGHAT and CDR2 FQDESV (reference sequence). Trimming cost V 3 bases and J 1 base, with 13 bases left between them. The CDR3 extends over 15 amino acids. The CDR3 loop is CASSFRTANSYEQYF. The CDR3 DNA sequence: TGTGCCAGCAGCTTTCGGACAGCGAATTCCTACGAGCAGTACTTC.

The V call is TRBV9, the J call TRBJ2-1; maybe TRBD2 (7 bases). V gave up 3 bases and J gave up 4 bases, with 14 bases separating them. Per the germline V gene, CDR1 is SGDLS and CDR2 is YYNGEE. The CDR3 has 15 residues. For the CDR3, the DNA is TGTGCCAGCAGCGGAGGGGGAGGGAATTACAATGAGCAGTTCTTC. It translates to CASSGGGGNYNEQFF.

CDR3 nucleotide sequence: TGTGCCAGCAGTGAGGGGGGACTAGCGGGAGGTACAGATACGCAGTATTTT. Translation: CASSEGGLAGGTDTQYF. The rearrangement uses TRBV9 and TRBJ2-3; 15 bases line up with TRBD2. The germline V gene has CDR1 SGDLS and CDR2 YYNGEE. The CDR3 has 17 residues. Trimming at V came to 5 bases and at J to 3 bases, leaving 7 bases not matched to a gene.

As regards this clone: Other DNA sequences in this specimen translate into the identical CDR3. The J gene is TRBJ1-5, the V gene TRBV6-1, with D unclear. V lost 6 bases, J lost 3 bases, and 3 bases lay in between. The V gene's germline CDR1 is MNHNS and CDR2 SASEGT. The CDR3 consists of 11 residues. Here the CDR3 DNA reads TGTGCCAGCAGCGCCAATCAGCCCCAGCATTTT. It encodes CASSANQPQHF.

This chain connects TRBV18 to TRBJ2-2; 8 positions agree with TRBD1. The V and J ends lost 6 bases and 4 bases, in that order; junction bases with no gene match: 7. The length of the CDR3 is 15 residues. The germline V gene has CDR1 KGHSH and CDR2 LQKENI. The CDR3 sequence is CASSQGAPVTGELFF. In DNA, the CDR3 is TGTGCCAGCTCTCAGGGGGCGCCCGTCACCGGGGAGCTGTTTTTT.

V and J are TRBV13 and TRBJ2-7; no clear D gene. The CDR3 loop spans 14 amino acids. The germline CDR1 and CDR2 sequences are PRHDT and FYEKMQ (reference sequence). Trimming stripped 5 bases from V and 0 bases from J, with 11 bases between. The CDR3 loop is CASSPPSGSYEQYF. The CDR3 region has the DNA TGTGCCAGCAGCCCCCCCTCCGGCTCCTACGAGCAGTACTTC.

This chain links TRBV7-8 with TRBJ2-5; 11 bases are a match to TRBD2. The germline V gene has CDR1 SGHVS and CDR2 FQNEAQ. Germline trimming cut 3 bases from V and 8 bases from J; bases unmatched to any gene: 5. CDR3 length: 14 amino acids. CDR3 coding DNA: TGTGCCAGCAGCTTCGCCGGGACTAGCGGTACCCAGTACTTC. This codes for CASSFAGTSGTQYF.

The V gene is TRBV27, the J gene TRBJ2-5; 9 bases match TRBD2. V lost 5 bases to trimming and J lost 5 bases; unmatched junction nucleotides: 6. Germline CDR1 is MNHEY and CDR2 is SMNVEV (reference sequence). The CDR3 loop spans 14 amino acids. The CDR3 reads CASSRGGRGETQYF. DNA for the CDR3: TGTGCCAGCAGTAGGGGCGGGAGGGGGGAGACCCAGTACTTC.

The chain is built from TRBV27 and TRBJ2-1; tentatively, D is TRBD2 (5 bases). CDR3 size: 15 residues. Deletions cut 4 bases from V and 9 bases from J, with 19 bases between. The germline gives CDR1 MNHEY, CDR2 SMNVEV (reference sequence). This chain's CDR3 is CASSSHGSLAGEQFF. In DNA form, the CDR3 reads TGTGCCAGCAGTTCCCACGGTAGCCTGGCGGGTGAGCAGTTCTTC.

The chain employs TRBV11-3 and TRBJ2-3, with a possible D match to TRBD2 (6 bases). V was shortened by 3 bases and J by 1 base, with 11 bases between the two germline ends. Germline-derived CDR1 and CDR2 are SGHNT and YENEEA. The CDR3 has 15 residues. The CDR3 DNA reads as TGTGCCAGCAGCTTTAGCGGAGCCCGCACAGATACGCAGTATTTT. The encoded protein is CASSFSGARTDTQYF.

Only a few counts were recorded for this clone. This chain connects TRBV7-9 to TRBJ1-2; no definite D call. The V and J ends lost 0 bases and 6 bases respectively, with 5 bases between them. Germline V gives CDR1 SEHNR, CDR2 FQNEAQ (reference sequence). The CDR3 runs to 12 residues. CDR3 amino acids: CASSLAVDGYTF. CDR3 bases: TGTGCCAGCAGCTTAGCGGTGGATGGCTACACCTTC.

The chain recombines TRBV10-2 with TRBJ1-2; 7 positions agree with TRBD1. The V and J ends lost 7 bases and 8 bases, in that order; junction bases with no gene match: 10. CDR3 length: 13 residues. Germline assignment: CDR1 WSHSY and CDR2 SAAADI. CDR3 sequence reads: CASTLRDRSGYTF. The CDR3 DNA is TGCGCCAGCACCCTCCGGGACAGAAGCGGCTACACCTTC.

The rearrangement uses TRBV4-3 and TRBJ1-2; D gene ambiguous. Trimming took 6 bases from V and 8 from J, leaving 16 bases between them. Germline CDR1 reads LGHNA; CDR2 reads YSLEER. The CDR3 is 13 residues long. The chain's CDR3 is CASSSPRALGYTF. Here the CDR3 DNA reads TGCGCCAGCAGTAGCCCCCGAGCCTTGGGCTACACCTTC.

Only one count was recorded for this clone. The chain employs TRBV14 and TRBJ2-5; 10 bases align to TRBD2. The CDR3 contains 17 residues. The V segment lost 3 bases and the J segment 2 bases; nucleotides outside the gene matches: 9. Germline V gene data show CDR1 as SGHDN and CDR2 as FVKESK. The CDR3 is CASSHYPSGRAQETQYF. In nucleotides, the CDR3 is TGTGCCAGCAGCCATTACCCTAGCGGGAGAGCTCAAGAGACCCAGTACTTC.

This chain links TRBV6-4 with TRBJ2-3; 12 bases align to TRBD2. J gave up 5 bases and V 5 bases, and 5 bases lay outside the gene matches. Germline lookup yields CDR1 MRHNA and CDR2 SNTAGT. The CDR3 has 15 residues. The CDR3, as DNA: TGTGCCAGCAGTATACTAGCGGGAGGACGAGATACGCAGTATTTT. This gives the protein CASSILAGGRDTQYF.